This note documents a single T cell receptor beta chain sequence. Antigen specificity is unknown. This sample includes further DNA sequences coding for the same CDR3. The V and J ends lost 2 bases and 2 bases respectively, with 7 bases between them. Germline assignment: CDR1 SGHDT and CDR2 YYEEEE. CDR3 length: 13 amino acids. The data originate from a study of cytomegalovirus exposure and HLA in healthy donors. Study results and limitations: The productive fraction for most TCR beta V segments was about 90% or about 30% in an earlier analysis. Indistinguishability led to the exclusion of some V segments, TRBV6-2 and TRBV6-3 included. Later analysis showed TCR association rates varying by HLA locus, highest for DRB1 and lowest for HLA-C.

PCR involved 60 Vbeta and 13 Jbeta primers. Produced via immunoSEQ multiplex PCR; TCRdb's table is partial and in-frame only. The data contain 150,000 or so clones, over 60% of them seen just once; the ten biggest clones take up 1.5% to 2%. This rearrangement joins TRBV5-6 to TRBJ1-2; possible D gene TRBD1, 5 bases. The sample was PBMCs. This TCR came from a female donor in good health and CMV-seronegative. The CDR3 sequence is CASSLSGNYGYTF. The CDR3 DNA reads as TGTGCCAGCAGCTTATCAGGGAACTATGGCTACACCTTC.